The present T cell receptor beta chain was sequenced within a study of regulatory T cells in long-lasting Graves disease. According to the study, TCR beta libraries were built with iRepertoire HTBI primers and CDR3-region Arm-PCR. TCRdb itself ran the multiplex PCR reads through MiXCR, one entry per CDR3 protein. This sample carries 400,000 to 600,000 distinct CDR3 sequences, 20% to 25% of them seen once, and the ten largest clones take about 6.6%. The CDR3 contains 14 residues. Germline V gene lookup returns CDR1 MDHEN and CDR2 SYDVKM. Trimming took 6 bases from V and 2 from J, leaving 14 bases between them. This clonotype has at least ten counts. Time point given: persistent/refractory GD, antithyroid drugs over 5 years with positive TRAb. PBMC RNA was the source of the TCR library.

The V call is TRBV28, the J call TRBJ2-7; a weak D match, TRBD2 (5 bases). This specimen was peripheral blood mononuclear cells (PBMCs), taken when the disease was refractory, from a patient treated with antithyroid drugs. The receptor was derived from a female donor with Graves disease. The CDR3 bases are TGTGCCAGCAGCCTCAGCGGAGTAACCTACGAGCAGTACTTC. As protein: CASSLSGVTYEQYF.